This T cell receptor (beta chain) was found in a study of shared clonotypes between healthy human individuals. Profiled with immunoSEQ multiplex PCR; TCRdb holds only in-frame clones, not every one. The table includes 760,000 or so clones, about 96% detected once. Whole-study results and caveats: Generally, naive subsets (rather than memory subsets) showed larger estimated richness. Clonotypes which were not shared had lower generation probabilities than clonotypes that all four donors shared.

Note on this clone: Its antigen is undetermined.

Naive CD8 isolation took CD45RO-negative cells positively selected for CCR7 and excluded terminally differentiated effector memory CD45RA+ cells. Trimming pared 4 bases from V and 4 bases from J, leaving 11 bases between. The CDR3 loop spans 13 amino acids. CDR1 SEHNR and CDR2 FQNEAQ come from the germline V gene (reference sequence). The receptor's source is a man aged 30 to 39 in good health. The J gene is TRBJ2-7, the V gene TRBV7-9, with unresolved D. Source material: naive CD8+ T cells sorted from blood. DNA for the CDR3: TGTGCCAGCAGCTCTAGAGGTGAATACGAGCAGTACTTC. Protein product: CASSSRGEYEQYF.